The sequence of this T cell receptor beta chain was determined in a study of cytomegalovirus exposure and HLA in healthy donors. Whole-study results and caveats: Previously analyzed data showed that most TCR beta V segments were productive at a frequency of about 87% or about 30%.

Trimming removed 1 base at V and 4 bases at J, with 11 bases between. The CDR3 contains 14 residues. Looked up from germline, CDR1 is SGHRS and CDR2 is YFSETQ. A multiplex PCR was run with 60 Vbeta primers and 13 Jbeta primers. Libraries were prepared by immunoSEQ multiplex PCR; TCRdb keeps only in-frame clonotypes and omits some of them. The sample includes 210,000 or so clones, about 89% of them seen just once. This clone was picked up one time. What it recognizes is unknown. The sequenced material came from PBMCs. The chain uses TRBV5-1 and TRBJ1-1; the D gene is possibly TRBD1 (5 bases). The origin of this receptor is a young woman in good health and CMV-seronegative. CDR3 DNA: TGCGCCAGCAGCTTGCGAGGGGAGGGCACTGAAGCTTTCTTT. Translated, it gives CASSLRGEGTEAFF. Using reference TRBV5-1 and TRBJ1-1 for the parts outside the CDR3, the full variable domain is KAGVTQTPRYLIKTRGQQVTLSCSPISGHRSVSWYQQTPGQGLQFLFEYFSETQRNKGNFPGRFSGRQFSNSRSEMNVSTLELGDSALYLCASSLRGEGTEAFFGQGTRLTVV.